The 27 T cell receptor beta chains given below trace back to one sample, sequenced in a study of vaccination and CD4 T cells after COVID-19. Regarding treatment: approximately 9-day PBMC culture with coronavirus spike peptide pools or control peptides (ViraFEST assay). Antigens for these TCRs are unknown. Cultured CD4+ T cell DNA was sequenced using the Oncomine TCR Beta short-read assay. TCRdb reprocessed the PCR reads via MiXCR and lists one record per CDR3 protein. The data contain 20,000 to 25,000 distinct CDR3 sequences, approximately 70% of them singletons. The specimen was CD4+ T cells from blood, cultured in vitro. Receptors were obtained from a human donor who had recovered from COVID-19.

This chain joins TRBV6-2 or TRBV6-3 and TRBJ1-5; D is unclear. With 5 bases removed from V and 6 bases from J, the gap between germline ends came to 14 bases. The CDR3 runs 14 residues. Per the germline V gene, CDR1 is MNHEY and CDR2 is SVGEGT. The CDR3 spells CASSTRRSGQPQHF. In DNA, the CDR3 is TGTGCCAGCAGTACCCGAAGGAGCGGTCAGCCCCAGCATTTT.

This clonotype was observed a few times. The J gene is TRBJ1-2, the V gene TRBV19; possibly TRBD1 for D (5 bases). Germline V gene lookup returns CDR1 LNHDA and CDR2 SQIVND (reference sequence). V lost 4 bases, J lost 3 bases, and 15 bases lay in between. The CDR3 runs to 15 residues. Here the CDR3 DNA reads TGTGCCAGTAGTAAACAGGCCGATGGGGACTATGGCTACACCTTC. It translates to CASSKQADGDYGYTF.

This chain's CDR3 is CSATRTGGTNYGYTF. CDR3 nucleotides: TGCAGTGCAACCCGGACAGGGGGCACTAACTATGGCTACACCTTC. V and J are TRBV20-1 and TRBJ1-2; 11 nucleotides align to TRBD1. Trimming at V came to 6 bases and at J to 0 bases, leaving 6 bases not matched to a gene. The CDR3 has 15 residues. Germline values: CDR1 DFQATT, CDR2 SNEGSKA (reference sequence).

This chain uses TRBV6-2 or TRBV6-3 with TRBJ1-5, with 8 bases lining up with TRBD1. CDR1 is MNHEY and CDR2 is SVGEGT in the germline V gene. The ends lost 10 bases at V and 7 bases at J; junction bases unmatched: 6. The CDR3 is made up of 12 amino acids. CDR3 nucleotide sequence: TGTGCCAACAGACAGGGGCCCCAGCCCCAGCATTTT. It encodes CANRQGPQPQHF.

This clonotype was found once. The chain joins TRBV6-1 to TRBJ1-6; D remains ambiguous. CDR3 length: 17 residues. With 5 bases removed from V and 0 bases from J, the gap between germline ends came to 14 bases. The germline V gene has CDR1 MNHNS and CDR2 SASEGT. The CDR3 coding sequence is TGTGCCAGCAGTCTAGGAGAGGGTAGCTCCTATAATTCACCCCTCCACTTT. It yields the protein CASSLGEGSSYNSPLHF.

The chain employs TRBV10-3 and TRBJ2-7, with D possibly TRBD1 on 6 matching bases. Germline V gives CDR1 ENHRY, CDR2 SYGVKD. With 9 bases removed from V and 5 bases from J, the gap between germline ends came to 14 bases. The length of the CDR3 is 12 residues. DNA for the CDR3: TGTGCCATACGGAGTTCAGGGGACGAGCAGTACTTC. Translated: CAIRSSGDEQYF.

This clonotype was seen just once. V gene TRBV12-5 combines with J gene TRBJ2-3; no reliable D call. Germline-derived CDR1 and CDR2 are LGHNT and FRNRAP. This CDR3 contains 11 residues. Trimming pared 2 bases from V and 6 bases from J, leaving 3 bases between. Written as DNA, the CDR3 is TGTGCTAGTGGTTTGAGGGATACGCAGTATTTT. The encoded protein is CASGLRDTQYF.

This chain links TRBV11-3 with TRBJ2-1; 16 bases line up with TRBD2. This CDR3 is 19 amino acids long. Unmatched junction bases numbered 11, after V lost 3 bases and J lost 6 bases. Germline V CDR1 and CDR2: SGHNT, YENEEA. This CDR3 reads CASSLAGTSGRASSNEQFF. CDR3 DNA: TGTGCCAGCAGCTTGGCCGGGACTAGCGGGAGGGCCTCGAGCAATGAGCAGTTCTTC.

This clonotype showed up just a few times. The chain recombines TRBV19 with TRBJ1-2, with D unresolved. This CDR3 region has 13 residues. V lost 6 bases and J lost 2, with 10 bases in between. The germline gives CDR1 LNHDA, CDR2 SQIVND (reference sequence). This CDR3 reads CASRKQRNYGYTF. The CDR3 nucleotides read TGTGCCAGTAGGAAACAGCGGAACTATGGCTACACCTTC. The complete variable domain, with remaining parts taken from reference TRBV19 and TRBJ1-2, reads DGGITQSPKYLFRKEGQNVTLSCEQNLNHDAMYWYRQDPGQGLRLIYYSQIVNDFQKGDIAEGYSVSREKKESFPLTVTSAQKNPTAFYLCASRKQRNYGYTFGSGTRLTVV.

The chain combines TRBV6-1 with TRBJ1-5, with a tentative D call TRBD1 (5 bases). The CDR3 runs to 14 residues. Trimming stripped 6 bases from V and 4 bases from J, with 13 bases between. The germline V gene encodes CDR1 MNHNS and CDR2 SASEGT. CDR3 in amino acids: CASRLHEGNQPQHF. For the CDR3, the DNA is TGTGCCAGCAGACTCCACGAGGGGAATCAGCCCCAGCATTTT.

This chain uses TRBV20-1 with TRBJ1-5; TRBD1 agrees at 9 bases. From germline, CDR1 is DFQATT and CDR2 SNEGSKA (reference sequence). CDR3 length: 15 residues. The junction had 11 bases not matched to a gene; V was cut back by 6 bases and J by 5 bases. The DNA of the CDR3 is TGCAGTGCCCAAGATCGCCGGACAGGGGATCAGCCCCAGCATTTT. This codes for CSAQDRRTGDQPQHF.

The chain joins TRBV6-1 to TRBJ2-1; D gene uncertain. This CDR3 is built from 13 residues. V was shortened by 6 bases and J by 9 bases, with 15 bases between the two germline ends. The germline gives CDR1 MNHNS, CDR2 SASEGT. CDR3 loop: CASRRTLLGEQFF. CDR3 bases: TGTGCCAGCAGAAGGACCTTGCTCGGTGAGCAGTTCTTC.

The chain is built from TRBV6-1 and TRBJ2-1; 8 nucleotides align to TRBD2. The CDR3 extends over 14 amino acids. V shed 0 bases, J shed 8 bases, and the junction held 3 bases outside the gene matches. Per the germline V gene, CDR1 is MNHNS and CDR2 is SASEGT. CDR3: CASSEAPGGDEQFF. CDR3 coding DNA: TGTGCCAGCAGTGAAGCCCCGGGGGGGGATGAGCAGTTCTTC.

This sequence joins TRBV19 and TRBJ2-3; 8 nucleotides line up with TRBD1. V was pared by 4 bases and J by 2 bases, with 8 bases of the junction left unmatched. Germline CDR1 reads LNHDA; CDR2 reads SQIVND (reference sequence). CDR3 length: 16 amino acids. CDR3 region: CASSTSGGAYTDTQYF. The CDR3 nucleotides are TGTGCCAGTAGTACCTCAGGGGGCGCGTACACAGATACGCAGTATTTT.

This chain connects TRBV9 to TRBJ1-2, with D uncertain. Germline V lookup: CDR1 SGDLS, CDR2 YYNGEE. This CDR3 is built from 14 residues. Deletions cut 0 bases from V and 2 bases from J, with 8 bases between. This CDR3 reads CASSVDGQNYGYTF. The CDR3 bases are TGTGCCAGCAGCGTAGATGGGCAGAACTATGGCTACACCTTC.

The rearrangement uses TRBV7-3 and TRBJ2-7; tentatively, D is TRBD1 or TRBD2 (6 bases each). V was cut by 1 base and J by 6 bases, with 13 bases left in between. Germline CDR1 is SGHTA and CDR2 is FQGTGA. The CDR3 extends over 14 amino acids. As DNA, the CDR3 is TGTGCCAGCAGCTTAAGATCGGGGGCGGGCGAGCAGTACTTC. This encodes CASSLRSGAGEQYF.

The V gene is TRBV27, the J gene TRBJ2-1, with D unclear. This CDR3 is 16 amino acids long. With 6 bases removed from V and 0 bases from J, the gap between germline ends came to 15 bases. Germline V CDR1 and CDR2: MNHEY, SMNVEV (reference sequence). CDR3 sequence: CASRVTSAGSYNEQFF. CDR3 DNA: TGTGCCAGCAGGGTCACCTCAGCAGGCTCCTACAATGAGCAGTTCTTC.

This clonotype was picked up one time. V gene TRBV20-1 combines with J gene TRBJ2-1, with D maybe TRBD1 (5 bases). The CDR3 totals 16 residues. Trimming pared 5 bases from V and 6 bases from J, leaving 23 bases between. Germline lookup yields CDR1 DFQATT and CDR2 SNEGSKA (reference sequence). The CDR3, as DNA: TGCAGTGCTCCCCCTATCGTCACAGGTATTAGCAATGAGCAGTTCTTC. Translation: CSAPPIVTGISNEQFF.

This chain links TRBV7-9 with TRBJ1-2; 8 bases line up with TRBD1. With 3 bases clipped from V and 8 bases from J, the junction kept 5 bases outside the gene matches. Germline CDR1 SEHNR, CDR2 FQNEAQ (reference sequence). The length of the CDR3 is 13 residues. The CDR3 reads CASSFGQGGGYTF. The CDR3 DNA reads TGTGCCAGCAGCTTCGGACAGGGTGGAGGCTACACCTTC.

This clonotype turned up a few times. V gene TRBV27 combines with J gene TRBJ1-3; a weak D match, TRBD1 (5 bases). CDR3 length: 14 amino acids. The germline CDR1 and CDR2 sequences are MNHEY and SMNVEV (reference sequence). V dropped 3 bases and J dropped 2 bases, with 8 bases sitting between them. Written as DNA, the CDR3 is TGTGCCAGCAGTTTGGCAGGGACTGGAAACACCATATATTTT. Amino acids: CASSLAGTGNTIYF.

This chain connects TRBV19 to TRBJ2-3, with D tentatively TRBD1 (6 bases). The germline CDR1 and CDR2 sequences are LNHDA and SQIVND (reference sequence). CDR3 length equals 14 residues. Trimming removed 5 bases from V and 7 bases from J, with 16 bases in between. Written as DNA, the CDR3 is TGTGCCAGTAGTCCGGCAGGGGTAAGGAATACGCAGTATTTT. Translation gives CASSPAGVRNTQYF.

The chain is built from TRBV2 and TRBJ2-3, with 7 bases aligning to TRBD2. V lost 10 bases, J lost 0 bases, and 7 bases stayed unmatched. CDR3 length: 14 amino acids. CDR1 SNHLY and CDR2 FYNNEI come from the germline V gene. The CDR3 DNA follows: TGTGCCAACGAGCGGGGAACTAGCACAGATACGCAGTATTTT. Protein product: CANERGTSTDTQYF.

The chain carries TRBV25-1 and TRBJ1-5; no reliable D call. The germline V gene has CDR1 MGHDK and CDR2 SYGVNS. The CDR3 contains 13 residues. Trimming removed 5 bases from V and 9 bases from J, with 14 bases in between. CDR3: CASSRAGEGPQHF. CDR3 coding DNA: TGTGCCAGCAGTCGGGCGGGAGAAGGGCCCCAGCATTTT.

This clonotype was seen more than once but under ten times. The chain employs TRBV20-1 and TRBJ2-5; no clear D gene. CDR1 and CDR2 (germline): DFQATT, SNEGSKA (reference sequence). Trimming removed 5 bases at V and 5 bases at J, with 3 bases between. This CDR3 is 9 amino acids long. The CDR3 DNA is TGCAGTGCTGGGGAGACCCAGTACTTC. Its translation: CSAGETQYF.

This clonotype was recorded a few times. The rearrangement links TRBV4-2 to TRBJ1-2; no reliable D call. V was shortened by 0 bases and J by 4 bases, with 12 bases between the two germline ends. The CDR3 is 15 amino acids. Per the germline V gene, CDR1 is LGHNA and CDR2 is YNFKEQ. The CDR3 here is CASSQDRLAIYGYTF. For the CDR3, the DNA is TGTGCCAGCAGCCAAGATCGGTTAGCAATCTATGGCTACACCTTC.

This clonotype was seen a few times. The chain employs TRBV20-1 and TRBJ1-2, with D perhaps TRBD1 (6 bases). Trimming took off 5 bases at V and 4 bases at J, with 14 bases between the two ends. The V gene's germline CDR1 is DFQATT and CDR2 SNEGSKA (reference sequence). The CDR3 is made up of 13 amino acids. In nucleotides, the CDR3 is TGCAGTGCTCGCCTACGGGGGGCCTATGGCTACACCTTC. Translated, it gives CSARLRGAYGYTF.

The chain recombines TRBV7-9 with TRBJ2-6, with 7 bases aligning to TRBD1. After removal of 5 bases from V and 0 bases from J, the junction contained 4 bases not matched to a gene. The CDR3 runs 16 residues. Germline V gives CDR1 SEHNR, CDR2 FQNEAQ (reference sequence). DNA for the CDR3: TGTGCCAGCAGCCTGCGGACAGGCTCTGGGGCCAACGTCCTGACTTTC. Encoded protein: CASSLRTGSGANVLTF.